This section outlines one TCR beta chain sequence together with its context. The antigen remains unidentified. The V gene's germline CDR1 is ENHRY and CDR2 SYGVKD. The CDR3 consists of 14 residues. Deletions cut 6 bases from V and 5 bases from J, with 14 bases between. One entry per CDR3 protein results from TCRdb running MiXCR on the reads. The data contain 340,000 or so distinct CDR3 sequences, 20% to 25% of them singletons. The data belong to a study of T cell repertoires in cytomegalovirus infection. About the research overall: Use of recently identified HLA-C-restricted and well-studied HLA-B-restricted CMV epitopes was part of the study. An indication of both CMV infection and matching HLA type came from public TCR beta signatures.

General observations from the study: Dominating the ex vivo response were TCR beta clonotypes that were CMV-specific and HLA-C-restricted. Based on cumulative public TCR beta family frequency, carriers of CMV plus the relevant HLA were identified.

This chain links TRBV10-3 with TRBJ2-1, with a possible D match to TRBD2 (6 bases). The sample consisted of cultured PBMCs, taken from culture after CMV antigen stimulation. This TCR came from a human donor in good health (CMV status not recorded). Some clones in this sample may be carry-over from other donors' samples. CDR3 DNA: TGTGCCATCAGGTTGGGTAGCGGAAACAATGAGCAGTTCTTC. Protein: CAIRLGSGNNEQFF.